These 10 T cell receptor beta chains were all obtained from the same sample, sequenced in a study of blood T cell repertoires in COVID-19. Sequencing used immunoSEQ multiplex PCR; TCRdb keeps in-frame clones, though not all of them. The sample carries around 250,000 clones, about nine tenths recorded once. Material: peripheral blood. The receptor set was obtained from a middle-aged woman who had recovered from COVID-19.

A remark on this clone: The same CDR3 arises from other DNA sequences in this sample as well. The chain has TRBV10-3 and TRBJ2-7; D ambiguous. Trimming removed 3 bases from V and 1 base from J, with 4 bases in between. The CDR3 extends over 12 amino acids. Germline-derived CDR1 and CDR2 are ENHRY and SYGVKD. The CDR3 nucleotides are TGTGCCATCAGTGATTCGTCCTACGAGCAGTACTTC. Protein: CAISDSSYEQYF.

The rearrangement links TRBV30 to TRBJ2-7, with D unclear. CDR1 and CDR2 from the germline V gene are GTSNPN and SVGIG (reference sequence). V was shortened by 0 bases and J by 3 bases, with 6 bases between the two germline ends. The CDR3 consists of 12 residues. CDR3 DNA: TGTGCCTGGAGTGTAAACAGCTACGAGCAGTACTTC. As protein: CAWSVNSYEQYF. The full variable domain, with the rest looked up from reference TRBV30 and TRBJ2-7, is SQTIHQWPATLVQPVGSPLSLECTVEGTSNPNLYWYRQAAGRGLQLLFYSVGIGQISSEVPQNLSASRPQDRQFILSSKKLLLSDSGFYLCAWSVNSYEQYFGPGTRLTVT.

The gene calls are TRBV12-3 or TRBV12-4 and TRBJ2-7, with D tentatively TRBD2 (5 bases). The germline V and J ends were trimmed by 5 bases and 2 bases, with 7 bases remaining between them. The CDR3 consists of 12 residues. The chain's CDR3 is CASSDYPYEQYF. For the CDR3, the DNA is TGTGCCAGCAGTGACTACCCCTACGAGCAGTACTTC.

CDR3 amino acids: CAISGGVQETQYF. The CDR3 region has the DNA TGTGCCATCAGTGGGGGGGTTCAAGAGACCCAGTACTTC. This sequence joins TRBV10-3 and TRBJ2-5; tentative D call: TRBD2 (6 bases). V dropped 4 bases and J dropped 2 bases, with 8 bases sitting between them. Germline CDR1 reads ENHRY; CDR2 reads SYGVKD. This CDR3 spans 13 amino acids.

This rearrangement joins TRBV20-1 to TRBJ1-2; unclear D gene. The CDR3 is 12 residues long. Germline CDR1 and CDR2: DFQATT and SNEGSKA (reference sequence). The germline V and J ends were trimmed by 3 bases and 7 bases, with 12 bases remaining between them. In DNA, the CDR3 is TGCAGTGCTAGTCAGGATGAAGTTGGCTACACCTTC. Its protein product is CSASQDEVGYTF.

This clone was seen only once. The chain carries TRBV5-6 and TRBJ1-4; TRBD1 aligns across 9 bases. CDR1 SGHDT and CDR2 YYEEEE come from the germline V gene. The CDR3 is made up of 15 amino acids. J was trimmed by 8 bases and V by 3 bases; bases with no gene match: 8. The CDR3 nucleotides read TGTGCCAGCAGCTCCCACAGGGGGCTAAAAGAAAAACTGTTTTTT. This encodes CASSSHRGLKEKLFF.

The chain carries TRBV11-3 and TRBJ2-7; TRBD2 matches at 11 bases. The CDR3 is 16 residues long. Germline V gene data show CDR1 as SGHNT and CDR2 as YENEEA. V was pared by 5 bases and J by 1 base, with 7 bases of the junction left unmatched. The DNA for the CDR3 is TGTGCCAGCAGCACCGGGACTAGCGGAACTTCCTACGAGCAGTACTTC. It encodes CASSTGTSGTSYEQYF.

The chain recombines TRBV12-3 or TRBV12-4 with TRBJ1-1; 7 bases line up with TRBD1. V shed 3 bases and J 6 bases; nucleotides not matched to a gene: 1. CDR3 size: 12 residues. Written as DNA, the CDR3 is TGTGCCAGCAGTTTCCAGGGGGCTGAAGCTTTCTTT. It codes for CASSFQGAEAFF.

V gene TRBV6-5 combines with J gene TRBJ1-5; TRBD1 matches 7 bases. The length of the CDR3 is 15 residues. Germline lookup yields CDR1 MNHEY and CDR2 SVGAGI. J lost 8 bases, V lost 5 bases, and 12 bases had no gene match. The CDR3 DNA is TGTGCCAGCAGTCCACCCGGGACAGTGGAAGAGCCCCAGCATTTT. This gives the protein CASSPPGTVEEPQHF.

V and J are TRBV12-3 or TRBV12-4 and TRBJ1-2, with D hard to call. This CDR3 is built from 13 residues. The V end was cut by 0 bases, the J end by 8 bases, with 10 bases between. CDR3 coding DNA: TGTGCCAGCAGTTTAGCGCCCAACGGGGGCTACACCTTC. Amino acids: CASSLAPNGGYTF.